Listed below are T cell receptor beta chains from one sample, sequenced in a study of B cell selection in AIRE deficiency. The method was immunoSEQ multiplex PCR; TCRdb's version includes in-frame clones alone and lacks a portion of them. The table has some 24,000 clones, roughly 96% seen once. The sequenced material came from conventional CD4+ T cells sorted from PBMCs. Receptor source: a human donor with AIRE deficiency. The CDR3 runs from the conserved cysteine through the conserved F or W. Fields, in order: V gene, J gene, clone size, D gene, CDR3 protein, CDR3 DNA. D genes are given only for firm matches. A clone size is listed for some rows: how often the clone was seen (once, few, many), or a class if it is expanded.

V: TRBV7-8; J: TRBJ1-5; size: -; D: -; CDR3: CASSPGGAGQPQHF; DNA: TGTGCCAGCAGCCCCGGGGGGGCGGGTCAGCCCCAGCATTTT
V: TRBV29-1; J: TRBJ2-7; size: -; D: -; CDR3: CSVVLVAEQYF; DNA: TGCAGCGTTGTACTGGTGGCCGAGCAGTACTTC
V: TRBV15; J: TRBJ1-5; size: -; D: -; CDR3: CATSRGEGVQFPPQHF; DNA: TGTGCCACCAGCAGAGGTGAAGGGGTCCAGTTTCCGCCCCAGCATTTT
V: TRBV5-1; J: TRBJ2-5; size: -; D: -; CDR3: CASSLVADQETQYF; DNA: TGCGCCAGCAGCTTGGTAGCGGACCAAGAGACCCAGTACTTC
V: TRBV5-4; J: TRBJ1-1; size: -; D: -; CDR3: CASSLPNTEAFF; DNA: TGTGCCAGCAGCCTACCTAACACTGAAGCTTTCTTT
V: TRBV7-6; J: TRBJ2-1; size: -; D: TRBD2; CDR3: CASSSRGSGRALSYNEQFF; DNA: TGTGCCAGCAGCTCCCGGGGTAGCGGGAGGGCCCTCTCCTACAATGAGCAGTTCTTC
V: TRBV29-1; J: TRBJ2-7; size: -; D: TRBD1; CDR3: CSASDRGGSYEQYF; DNA: TGCAGCGCCTCAGACAGGGGTGGTTCCTACGAGCAGTACTTC
V: TRBV10-2; J: TRBJ2-1; size: -; D: -; CDR3: CASSDWGDNEQFF; DNA: TGCGCCAGCAGTGATTGGGGGGACAATGAGCAGTTCTTC
V: TRBV5-1; J: TRBJ2-3; size: -; D: -; CDR3: CASSLETRDTQYF; DNA: TGCGCCAGCAGCTTGGAGACTAGAGATACGCAGTATTTT
V: TRBV28; J: TRBJ2-7; size: -; D: -; CDR3: CASSLSSVAPTEQYF; DNA: TGTGCCAGCAGTTTATCTAGCGTAGCTCCTACGGAGCAGTACTTC
V: TRBV7-2; J: TRBJ2-1; size: -; D: -; CDR3: CASRGQHEQFF; DNA: TGTGCCAGCAGAGGTCAACATGAGCAGTTCTTC
V: TRBV6-5; J: TRBJ1-3; size: -; D: -; CDR3: CASSYWDTSSGNTIYF; DNA: TGTGCCAGCAGTTACTGGGACACCAGCTCTGGAAACACCATATATTTT
V: TRBV10-3; J: TRBJ2-7; size: -; D: TRBD2; CDR3: CAISESASGKYEQYF; DNA: TGTGCCATCAGTGAGTCGGCTAGCGGAAAATACGAGCAGTACTTC
V: TRBV4-3; J: TRBJ2-2; size: -; D: TRBD1; CDR3: CASSQETGVTGELFF; DNA: TGCGCCAGCAGCCAAGAAACAGGGGTAACCGGGGAGCTGTTTTTT
V: TRBV29-1; J: TRBJ2-4; size: -; D: -; CDR3: CSVVWGEGSGNIQYF; DNA: TGCAGCGTTGTATGGGGGGAAGGCTCAGGGAACATTCAGTACTTC
V: TRBV7-9; J: TRBJ2-5; size: -; D: -; CDR3: CASSFGSTQYF; DNA: TGTGCCAGCAGCTTTGGAAGTACCCAGTACTTC
V: TRBV5-1; J: TRBJ2-1; size: -; D: -; CDR3: CASSPSETSSYNEQFF; DNA: TGCGCCAGCAGCCCATCAGAGACTAGCTCCTACAATGAGCAGTTCTTC
V: TRBV7-8; J: TRBJ2-7; size: -; D: TRBD1; CDR3: CASSLERQGPRAREQYF; DNA: TGTGCCAGCAGCTTAGAGCGACAGGGCCCTCGGGCAAGGGAGCAGTACTTC
V: TRBV5-1; J: TRBJ2-7; size: once; D: -; CDR3: CASSSSTRGGSSYEQYF; DNA: TGCGCCAGCAGCTCGTCAACCAGGGGAGGGAGCTCCTACGAGCAGTACTTC
V: TRBV4-1; J: TRBJ2-7; size: -; D: -; CDR3: CASSQVQGAEQYF; DNA: TGCGCCAGCAGCCAAGTGCAGGGCGCCGAGCAGTACTTC
V: TRBV10-3; J: TRBJ2-1; size: -; D: TRBD2; CDR3: CAISGDYQPNEQFF; DNA: TGTGCCATCAGTGGGGACTATCAGCCCAATGAGCAGTTCTTC
V: TRBV15; J: TRBJ1-3; size: -; D: -; CDR3: CATRPRTGRVSGNTIYF; DNA: TGTGCCACCAGGCCTAGAACGGGACGGGTCTCTGGAAACACCATATATTTT
V: TRBV5-4; J: TRBJ2-7; size: once; D: -; CDR3: CASSPPGILNEQYF; DNA: TGTGCCAGCAGCCCGCCCGGGATACTCAACGAGCAGTACTTC
V: TRBV6-5; J: TRBJ1-2; size: -; D: -; CDR3: CASSYRGWDYGYTF; DNA: TGTGCCAGCAGTTACCGGGGATGGGACTATGGCTACACCTTC
V: TRBV5-1; J: TRBJ2-2; size: -; D: -; CDR3: CASTPGWGNPGELFF; DNA: TGCGCCAGCACCCCCGGGTGGGGGAACCCCGGGGAGCTGTTTTTT
V: TRBV5-1; J: TRBJ2-7; size: -; D: TRBD2; CDR3: CASSSVGLIYEQYF; DNA: TGCGCCAGCAGCTCCGTGGGACTAATCTACGAGCAGTACTTC
V: TRBV6-1; J: TRBJ1-1; size: -; D: -; CDR3: CASSTTGNTEAFF; DNA: TGTGCCAGCAGTACCACAGGGAACACTGAAGCTTTCTTT
V: TRBV10-3; J: TRBJ1-4; size: -; D: TRBD1; CDR3: CAISDYDRGNEKLFF; DNA: TGTGCCATCAGTGATTACGACAGGGGCAATGAAAAACTGTTTTTT